This T cell receptor (beta chain) was retrieved from a study of shared clonotypes between healthy human individuals. There are 15 residues in the CDR3. It was across several immunoSEQ plates that each subset's genomic DNA was evenly split. Sequenced by immunoSEQ multiplex PCR; TCRdb stores in-frame clones only, minus some. Counted here are 2 million to 2.5 million clones, 85% to 95% occurring once; the ten biggest clones make up about 0.41%. Investigators divided CD4+ cells into CD45RA+ naive and CD45RA-negative memory subsets. The sequence derives from a man aged 18 to 29 in good health. Some clones in this sample may be carry-over from other donors' samples. The sequenced sample consisted of naive CD4+ T cells from PBMCs. The subset was: CD45RA+ positively selected. J is TRBJ1-4 and V is TRBV21-1; TRBD1 is the table's D call, not checked against the DNA. TRBV21-1 is designated a pseudogene. The chain's CDR3 is CASSGRQGACEKLFF. The CDR3 DNA follows: TGTGCCAGCAGCGGTCGACAGGGGGCTTGTGAAAAACTGTTTTTT.